Listed below are T cell receptor beta chains from one sample, sequenced in a study of blood T cell repertoires in COVID-19. The repertoire was sequenced with immunoSEQ multiplex PCR; TCRdb's copy has only in-frame clones and lacks some. The data contain 100,000 to 120,000 clones, roughly 80% of them singletons. The source material was peripheral blood. These receptors all stem from a woman aged 40 to 50 with acute or convalescent COVID-19. Both conserved end residues are part of each CDR3. A D gene is named only where the DNA matches it firmly.

>.|TRBJ1-5|TRBV3-1/TRBV3-2
CASSPSHSNQPQHF
TGTGCCAGCAGCCCCTCACATAGCAATCAGCCCCAGCATTTT
>.|TRBJ2-1|TRBV24-1
CATAAQDSGLFDEQFF
TGTGCCACCGCCGCCCAGGACAGCGGTTTGTTCGATGAGCAGTTCTTC
>.|TRBJ1-1|TRBV5-5
CASSLPLTGPSEAFF
TGTGCCAGCAGCCTTCCACTAACAGGGCCGTCGGAAGCTTTCTTT
>.|TRBJ1-4|TRBV10-3
CTTSLSGAPTNEKLFF
TGTACCACCTCTTTATCAGGGGCCCCAACTAATGAAAAACTGTTTTTT
>.|TRBJ2-3|TRBV12-3/TRBV12-4
CASEFTGTDTQYF
TGTGCCAGCGAGTTTACAGGCACAGATACGCAGTATTTT
>.|TRBJ1-1|TRBV3-1/TRBV3-2
CASSQVEQKAFF
TGTGCCAGCAGCCAAGTAGAACAGAAAGCTTTCTTT
>.|TRBJ1-2|TRBV29-1
CSVGVGAYGYTF
TGCAGCGTTGGGGTAGGGGCGTATGGCTACACCTTC
>TRBD2|TRBJ2-1|TRBV7-9
CASSTLSSGGAAEQFF
TGTGCCAGCAGCACCCTATCTAGCGGGGGGGCCGCTGAGCAGTTCTTC
>.|TRBJ2-1|TRBV7-2
CASSLTRSSGSYNEQFF
TGTGCCAGCAGCCTCACCAGGAGTAGCGGCTCCTACAATGAGCAGTTCTTC
>.|TRBJ2-5|TRBV7-7
CASSPDIQETQYF
TGTGCCAGCAGCCCAGACATTCAAGAGACCCAGTACTTC
>TRBD2|TRBJ2-3|TRBV7-9
CASSAPWGRGANTQYF
TGTGCCAGCAGTGCACCTTGGGGGCGGGGGGCAAATACGCAGTATTTT